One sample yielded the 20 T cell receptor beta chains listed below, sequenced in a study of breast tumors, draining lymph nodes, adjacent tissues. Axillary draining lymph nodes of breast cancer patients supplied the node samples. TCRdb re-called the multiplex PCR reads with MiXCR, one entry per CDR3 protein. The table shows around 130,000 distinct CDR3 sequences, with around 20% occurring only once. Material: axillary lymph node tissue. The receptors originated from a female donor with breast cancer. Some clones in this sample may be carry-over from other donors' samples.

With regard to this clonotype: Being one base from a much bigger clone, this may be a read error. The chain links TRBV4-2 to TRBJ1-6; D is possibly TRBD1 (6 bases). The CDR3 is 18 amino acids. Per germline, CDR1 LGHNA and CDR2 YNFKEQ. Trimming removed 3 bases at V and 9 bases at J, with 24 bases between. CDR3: CASSQEPPWAGGGSPLHF. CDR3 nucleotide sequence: TGTGCCAGCAGCCAGGAACCCCCATGGGCGGGAGGGGGTTCACCCCTCCACTTT.

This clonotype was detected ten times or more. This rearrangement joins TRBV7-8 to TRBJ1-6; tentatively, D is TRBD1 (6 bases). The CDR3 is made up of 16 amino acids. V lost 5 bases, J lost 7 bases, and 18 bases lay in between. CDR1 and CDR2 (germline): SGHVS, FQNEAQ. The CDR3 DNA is TGTGCCAGCAGCAAAGGGGGAGACAGGTCAAATTCACCCCTCCACTTT. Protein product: CASSKGGDRSNSPLHF.

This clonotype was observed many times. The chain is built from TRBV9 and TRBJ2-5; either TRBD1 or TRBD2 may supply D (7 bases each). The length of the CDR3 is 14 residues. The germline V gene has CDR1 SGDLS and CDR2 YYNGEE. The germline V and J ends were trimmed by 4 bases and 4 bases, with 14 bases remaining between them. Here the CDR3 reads CASSSRGGGETQYF. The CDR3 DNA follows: TGTGCCAGCAGCTCCAGGGGGGGAGGAGAGACCCAGTACTTC.

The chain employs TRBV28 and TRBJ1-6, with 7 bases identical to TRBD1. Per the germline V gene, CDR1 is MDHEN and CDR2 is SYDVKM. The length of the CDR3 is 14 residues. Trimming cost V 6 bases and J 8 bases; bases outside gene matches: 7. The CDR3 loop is CASSRGTDDSPLHF. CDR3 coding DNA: TGTGCCAGCAGCCGGGGGACAGATGATTCACCCCTCCACTTT.

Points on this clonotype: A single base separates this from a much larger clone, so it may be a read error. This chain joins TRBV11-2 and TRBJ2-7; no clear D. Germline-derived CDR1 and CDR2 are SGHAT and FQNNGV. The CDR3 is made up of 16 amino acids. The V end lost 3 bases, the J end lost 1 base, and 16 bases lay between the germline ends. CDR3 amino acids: CASSFNSDPDSYEQYF. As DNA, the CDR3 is TGTGCCAGCAGCTTCAATTCGGACCCCGATTCCTACGAGCAGTACTTC.

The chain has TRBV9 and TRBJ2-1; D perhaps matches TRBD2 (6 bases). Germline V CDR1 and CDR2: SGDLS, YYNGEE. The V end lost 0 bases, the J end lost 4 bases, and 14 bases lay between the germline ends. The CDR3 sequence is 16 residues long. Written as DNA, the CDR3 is TGTGCCAGCAGCGTAGGAGGAACTAGCACTTACAATGAGCAGTTCTTC. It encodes CASSVGGTSTYNEQFF. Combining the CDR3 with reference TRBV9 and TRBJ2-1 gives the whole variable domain DSGVTQTPKHLITATGQRVTLRCSPRSGDLSVYWYQQSLDQGLQFLIQYYNGEERAKGNILERFSAQQFPDLHSELNLSSLELGDSALYFCASSVGGTSTYNEQFFGPGTRLTVL.

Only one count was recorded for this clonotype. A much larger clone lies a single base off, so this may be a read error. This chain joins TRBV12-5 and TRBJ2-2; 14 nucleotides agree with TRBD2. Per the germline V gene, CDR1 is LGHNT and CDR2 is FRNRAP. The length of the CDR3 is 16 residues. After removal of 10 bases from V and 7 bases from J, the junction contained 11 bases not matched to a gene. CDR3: CANGSGLAGAGGELFF. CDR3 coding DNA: TGTGCTAATGGCTCGGGACTAGCGGGAGCCGGCGGGGAGCTGTTTTTT. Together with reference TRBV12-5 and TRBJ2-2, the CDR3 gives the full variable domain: DARVTQTPRHKVTEMGQEVTMRCQPILGHNTVFWYRQTMMQGLELLAYFRNRAPLDDSGMPKDRFSAEMPDATLATLKIQPSEPRDSAVYFCANGSGLAGAGGELFFGEGSRLTVL.

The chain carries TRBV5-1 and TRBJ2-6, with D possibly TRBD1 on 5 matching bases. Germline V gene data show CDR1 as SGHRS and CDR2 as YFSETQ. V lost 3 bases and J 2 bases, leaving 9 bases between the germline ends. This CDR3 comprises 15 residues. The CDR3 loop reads CASSSLGAGANVLTF. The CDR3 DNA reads TGCGCCAGCAGCTCCCTAGGGGCTGGGGCCAACGTCCTGACTTTC.

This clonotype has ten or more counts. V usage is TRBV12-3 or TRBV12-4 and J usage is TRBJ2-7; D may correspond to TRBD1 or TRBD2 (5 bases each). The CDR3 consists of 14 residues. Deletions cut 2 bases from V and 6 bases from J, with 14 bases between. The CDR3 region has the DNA TGTGCCAGCAGTTTAACTGGGGCTGGAGGCGAGCAGTACTTC. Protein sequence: CASSLTGAGGEQYF.

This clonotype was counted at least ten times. The CDR3 DNA reads as TGCAGTGCTAGAGATCACAGCGGGAGACCTCCCTACAATGAGCAGTTCTTC. Its protein is CSARDHSGRPPYNEQFF. The V gene is TRBV20-1, the J gene TRBJ2-1; 8 bases fit TRBD2. Losses at the gene ends were 0 bases for V and 2 bases for J; bases not matched to a gene: 9. The germline V gene has CDR1 DFQATT and CDR2 SNEGSKA (reference sequence). This CDR3 is built from 17 residues.

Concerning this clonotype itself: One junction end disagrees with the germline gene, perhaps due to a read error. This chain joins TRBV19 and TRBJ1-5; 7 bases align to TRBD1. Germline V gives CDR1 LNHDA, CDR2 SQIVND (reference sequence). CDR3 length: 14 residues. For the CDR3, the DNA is TGTGCCAGTAGGCCGGGAGGGGGCATTCAGCCCCGGCATTTT. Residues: CASRPGGGIQPRHF.

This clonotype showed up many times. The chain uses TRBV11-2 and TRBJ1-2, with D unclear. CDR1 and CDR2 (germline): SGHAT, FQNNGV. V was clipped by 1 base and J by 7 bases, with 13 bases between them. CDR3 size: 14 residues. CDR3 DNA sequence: TGTGCCAGCAGCTTAGGGGGATTTCAGGCTGGCTACACCTTC. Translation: CASSLGGFQAGYTF.

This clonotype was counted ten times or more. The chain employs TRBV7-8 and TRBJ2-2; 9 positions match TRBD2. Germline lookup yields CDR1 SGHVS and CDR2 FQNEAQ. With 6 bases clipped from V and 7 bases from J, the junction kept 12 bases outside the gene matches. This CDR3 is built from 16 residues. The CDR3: CASSPGLAEGGGELFF. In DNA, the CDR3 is TGTGCCAGCAGTCCGGGACTAGCAGAAGGGGGCGGGGAGCTGTTTTTT.

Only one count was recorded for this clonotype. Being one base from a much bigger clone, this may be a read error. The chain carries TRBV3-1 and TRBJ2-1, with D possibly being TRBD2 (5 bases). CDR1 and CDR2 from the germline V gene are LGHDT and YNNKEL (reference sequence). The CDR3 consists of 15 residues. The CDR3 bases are TGTGCCAGCAGCCCCCTAGCCGGTGCGGGCAATGGGCAGTTCTTC. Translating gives CASSPLAGAGNGQFF.

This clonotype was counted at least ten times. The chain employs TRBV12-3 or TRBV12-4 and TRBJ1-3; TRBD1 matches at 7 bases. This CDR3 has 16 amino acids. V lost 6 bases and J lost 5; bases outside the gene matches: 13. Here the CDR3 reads CASSRDRNSGRNTIYF. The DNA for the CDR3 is TGTGCCAGCAGCAGGGACAGAAACTCTGGAAGAAACACCATATATTTT.

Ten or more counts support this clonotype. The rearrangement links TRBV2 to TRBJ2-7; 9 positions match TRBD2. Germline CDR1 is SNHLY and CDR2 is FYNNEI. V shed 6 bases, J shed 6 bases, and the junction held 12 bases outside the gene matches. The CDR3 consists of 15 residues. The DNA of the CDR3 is TGTGCCAGCAGATACCCGGGGGGGACTAGCCGCGAGCAGTACTTC. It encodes CASRYPGGTSREQYF.

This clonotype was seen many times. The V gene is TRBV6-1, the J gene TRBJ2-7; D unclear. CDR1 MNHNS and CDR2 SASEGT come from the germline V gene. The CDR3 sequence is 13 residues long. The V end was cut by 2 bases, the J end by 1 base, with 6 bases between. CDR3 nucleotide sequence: TGTGCCAGCAGTGAAACCGGTTCCTACGAGCAGTACTTC. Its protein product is CASSETGSYEQYF.

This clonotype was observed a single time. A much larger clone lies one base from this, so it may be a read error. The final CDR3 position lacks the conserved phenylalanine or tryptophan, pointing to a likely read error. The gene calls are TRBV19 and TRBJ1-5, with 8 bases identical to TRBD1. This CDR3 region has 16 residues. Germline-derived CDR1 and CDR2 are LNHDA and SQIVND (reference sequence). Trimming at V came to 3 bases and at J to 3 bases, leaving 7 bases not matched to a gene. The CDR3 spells CASSIGQGMNNQPQHV. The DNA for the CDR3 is TGTGCCAGTAGTATTGGACAGGGTATGAACAATCAGCCCCAGCATGTT.

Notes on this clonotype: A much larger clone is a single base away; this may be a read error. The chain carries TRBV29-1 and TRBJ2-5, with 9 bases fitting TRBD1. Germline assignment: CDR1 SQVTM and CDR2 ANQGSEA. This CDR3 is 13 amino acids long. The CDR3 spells CSVGQGVAETRYF. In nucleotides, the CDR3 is TGCAGCGTTGGACAGGGGGTCGCAGAGACCCGGTACTTC.

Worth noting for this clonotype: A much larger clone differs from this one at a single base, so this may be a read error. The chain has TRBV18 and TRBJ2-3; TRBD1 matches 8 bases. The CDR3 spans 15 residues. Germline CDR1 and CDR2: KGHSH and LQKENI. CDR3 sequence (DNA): TGTGCCAGCTCACCCCGGACAGGGAGCACAGATACGCAGTCTTTT. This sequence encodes CASSPRTGSTDTQSF.